Given below is one T cell receptor (beta chain) in context. Naive CD8 isolation took CD45RO-negative cells positively selected for CCR7 and excluded terminally differentiated effector memory CD45RA+ cells. A roughly 200 ng quantity of DNA, around 30,000 T cell genomes, went into the sorted-subset replicate PCRs. Sequenced by immunoSEQ multiplex PCR; TCRdb stores in-frame clones only, minus some. This sample yields roughly 2,000,000 clones, of which approximately 95% are seen a single time; around 1.2% belongs to the top ten. The data are from a study of shared clonotypes between healthy human individuals. The V segment lost 0 bases and the J segment 2 bases; nucleotides outside the gene matches: 15. This CDR3 is 18 amino acids long. Germline CDR1 SQVTM, CDR2 ANQGSEA.

The J gene is TRBJ2-5, the V gene TRBV29-1; 7 bases fit TRBD2. The TCR originated in a young man in good health. Input material: naive CD8+ T cells sorted from blood. The CDR3 DNA reads TGCAGCGTTGAAGACGTTGTGAGGGTTCAGGGAGGGCAAGAGACCCAGTACTTC. It codes for CSVEDVVRVQGGQETQYF. The variable domain in full, with the rest retrieved from reference TRBV29-1 and TRBJ2-5, is SAVISQKPSRDICQRGTSLTIQCQVDSQVTMMFWYRQQPGQSLTLIATANQGSEATYESGFVIDKFPISRPNLTFSTLTVSNMSPEDSSIYLCSVEDVVRVQGGQETQYFGPGTRLLVL.